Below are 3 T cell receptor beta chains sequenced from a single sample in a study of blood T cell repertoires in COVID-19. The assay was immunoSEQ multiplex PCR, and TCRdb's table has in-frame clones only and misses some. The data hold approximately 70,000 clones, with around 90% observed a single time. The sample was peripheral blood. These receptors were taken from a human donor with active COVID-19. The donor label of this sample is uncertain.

Here the CDR3 reads CATSVPGSYGYTF. The DNA of the CDR3 is TGTGCCACCAGTGTGCCGGGAAGCTATGGCTACACCTTC. The chain recombines TRBV24-1 with TRBJ1-2; D uncertain. V shed 5 bases and J shed 4 bases, with 10 bases lying between them. This CDR3 comprises 13 residues. CDR1 and CDR2 from the germline V gene are KGHDR and SFDVKD.

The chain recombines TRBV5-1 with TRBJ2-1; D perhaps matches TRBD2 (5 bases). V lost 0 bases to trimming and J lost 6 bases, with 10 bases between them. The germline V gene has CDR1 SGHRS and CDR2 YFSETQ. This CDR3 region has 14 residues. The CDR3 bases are TGCGCCAGCAGCTTGGGAGGGCCGGGCAATGAGCAGTTCTTC. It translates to CASSLGGPGNEQFF.

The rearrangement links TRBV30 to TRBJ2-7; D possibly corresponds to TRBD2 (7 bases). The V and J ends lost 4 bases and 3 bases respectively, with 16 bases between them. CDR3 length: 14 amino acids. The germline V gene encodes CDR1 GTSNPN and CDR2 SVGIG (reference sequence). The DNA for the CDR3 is TGTGCCTGGATGAGGGGGGGCAGGGACTACGAGCAGTACTTC. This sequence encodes CAWMRGGRDYEQYF.